A selection of T cell receptor beta chains follows, all from one sample in a study of T cell responses to AZD1222 COVID-19 vaccine. Using immunoSEQ multiplex PCR, the repertoire was profiled, and TCRdb retains in-frame clones only, with some absent. Of about 110,000 clones in the sample, approximately 84% are singletons; the top ten hold 7% to 8%. The sample in question was peripheral blood, obtained on day 0 of AZD1222 vaccination. Receptors were obtained from an adult in good health. The CDR3 runs from the conserved cysteine through the conserved F or W. Each record gives: J gene, V gene, CDR3 protein.

>TRBJ2-7|TRBV7-2
CASSSSREQYF
>TRBJ1-3|TRBV5-1
CASRGQPSGNTIYF
>TRBJ2-7|TRBV30
CAWKRGWSAYEQYF
>TRBJ2-1|TRBV27
CASSPKPGLASSYNEQFF
>TRBJ2-3|TRBV7-2
CASSLVRLAGGVDTQYF
>TRBJ2-7|TRBV5-6
CASSLGTASSYEQYF
>TRBJ2-7|TRBV29-1
CSVEGQGAYEQYF
>TRBJ1-3|TRBV4-2
CASSPEPRVYSGNTIYF
>TRBJ1-5|TRBV2
CASSARTDNQPQHF
>TRBJ2-1|TRBV30
CACCGVGYEQFF
>TRBJ1-6|TRBV3-1/TRBV3-2
CASSQLPGACCLPLHF
>TRBJ1-6|TRBV28
CASSPSRARTYNSPLHF
>TRBJ1-1|TRBV6-1
CASSRTGAEAFF
>TRBJ2-4|TRBV5-6
CASSLQVLLAKNIQYF
>TRBJ1-1|TRBV6-6
CASSYDRVNTEAFF
>TRBJ1-1|TRBV6-5
CASSYSGSIGTEAFF
>TRBJ2-7|TRBV10-1
CAPPRLAGGPYEQYF
>TRBJ2-7|TRBV3-1/TRBV3-2
CASSQGFLATYEQYF
>TRBJ2-5|TRBV3-1/TRBV3-2
CASRDSLQETQYF
>TRBJ2-7|TRBV9
CASSPHGLAGPWEQYF
>TRBJ1-5|TRBV28
CASSFTGGRQPQHF
>TRBJ2-1|TRBV7-2
CASSSLSGGAGEQFF
>TRBJ1-2|TRBV19
CASSTLVTVNYGYTF
>TRBJ2-3|TRBV4-1
CASSQDAGGSTDTQYF
>TRBJ2-2|TRBV7-9
CASSFGLTNTGELFF
>TRBJ1-5|TRBV24-1
CATSDLQGGPQHF